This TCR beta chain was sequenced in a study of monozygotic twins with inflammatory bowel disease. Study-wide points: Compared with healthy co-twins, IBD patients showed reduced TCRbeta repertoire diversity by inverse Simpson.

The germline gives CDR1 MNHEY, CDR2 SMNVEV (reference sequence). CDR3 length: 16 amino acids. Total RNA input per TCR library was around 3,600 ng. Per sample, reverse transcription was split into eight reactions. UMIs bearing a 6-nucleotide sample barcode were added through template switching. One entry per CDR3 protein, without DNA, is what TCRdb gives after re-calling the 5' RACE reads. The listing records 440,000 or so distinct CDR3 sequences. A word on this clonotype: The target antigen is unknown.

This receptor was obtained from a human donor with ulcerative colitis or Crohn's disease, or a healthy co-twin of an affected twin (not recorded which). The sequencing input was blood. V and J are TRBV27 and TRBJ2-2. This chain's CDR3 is CASSLRLELNTGELFF.